One sample yielded the 16 T cell receptor beta chains listed below, sequenced in a study of vaccination and CD4 T cells after COVID-19. Treatment: roughly 10-day PBMC culture with coronavirus spike peptide pools or control peptides (ViraFEST assay). Scientists ran DNA taken from cultured CD4+ T cells through the Oncomine TCR Beta short-read assay for sequencing. One entry per CDR3 protein, called by TCRdb with MiXCR from the PCR reads. Altogether tens of thousands of distinct CDR3 sequences are present, about 45% being singletons, with the ten largest covering over 3.5%. Antigens for these TCRs are unknown. The sequenced sample consisted of CD4+ T cells from blood, cultured in vitro. Receptors were obtained from a human donor who had recovered from COVID-19.

The rearrangement joins TRBV6-2 or TRBV6-3 to TRBJ1-5; no clear D gene. Germline V CDR1 and CDR2: MNHEY, SVGEGT. CDR3 length: 14 amino acids. V dropped 2 bases and J dropped 2 bases, with 7 bases sitting between them. DNA for the CDR3: TGTGCCAGCAGTTACACTACGGGCAATCAGCCCCAGCATTTT. Amino acid sequence: CASSYTTGNQPQHF.

The rearrangement joins TRBV28 to TRBJ2-3, with TRBD1 matching over 9 bases. V gave up 6 bases and J gave up 4 bases; unmatched junction bases: 8. The CDR3 length is 15 residues. Germline CDR1 reads MDHEN; CDR2 reads SYDVKM. The CDR3 loop reads CASSRDRARADTQYF. DNA of the CDR3: TGTGCCAGCAGCAGGGACAGGGCGAGGGCAGATACGCAGTATTTT.

V is TRBV20-1 and J is TRBJ1-1, with 8 bases identical to TRBD1. This CDR3 is 14 amino acids long. The ends lost 0 bases at V and 8 bases at J; junction bases unmatched: 8. Germline V gives CDR1 DFQATT, CDR2 SNEGSKA (reference sequence). In DNA, the CDR3 is TGCAGTGCTAGAGATTCCCGACAGGGGAGAGAAGCTTTCTTT. Translated, it gives CSARDSRQGREAFF.

The V call is TRBV2, the J call TRBJ2-7, with TRBD2 matching 10 bases. V lost 7 bases, J lost 0 bases, and 6 bases stayed unmatched. CDR1 is SNHLY, CDR2 FYNNEI, per germline. This CDR3 contains 15 residues. DNA for the CDR3: TGTGCCAGCACCAAAACTAGCGGGAACTCCTACGAGCAGTACTTC. It yields the protein CASTKTSGNSYEQYF.

The chain employs TRBV6-2 or TRBV6-3 and TRBJ1-5, with TRBD1 matching 8 bases. After removal of 10 bases from V and 3 bases from J, the junction contained 11 bases not matched to a gene. From germline, CDR1 is MNHEY and CDR2 SVGEGT. This CDR3 is built from 15 residues. CDR3 nucleotides: TGTGCCACCGACGCAGGGACAGGATACAATCAGCCCCAGCATTTT. It translates to CATDAGTGYNQPQHF.

The V gene is TRBV27, the J gene TRBJ1-1; D is undetermined. The ends were cut back, 5 bases at V and 10 bases at J, with 14 bases in the middle. Germline V gene sequence: CDR1 MNHEY, CDR2 SMNVEV (reference sequence). The CDR3 extends over 12 amino acids. The CDR3 loop reads CASSLYGRLAFF. Written as DNA, the CDR3 is TGTGCCAGCAGTCTATACGGGCGTCTAGCTTTCTTT.

The rearrangement joins TRBV6-1 to TRBJ2-1; TRBD2 matches at 10 bases. Germline assignment: CDR1 MNHNS and CDR2 SASEGT. This CDR3 comprises 14 residues. V gave up 5 bases and J gave up 8 bases; unmatched junction bases: 6. The CDR3 protein is CASSTSGRVDEQFF. Here the CDR3 DNA reads TGTGCCAGCAGTACAAGCGGGAGGGTTGATGAGCAGTTCTTC.

The rearrangement joins TRBV19 to TRBJ2-3, with a tentative D call TRBD2 (6 bases). The CDR3 sequence is 15 residues long. Trimming stripped 10 bases from V and 2 bases from J, with 19 bases between. CDR1 is LNHDA, CDR2 SQIVND, per germline (reference sequence). CDR3 in DNA: TGTGCCACAACCAAATCAGGGCGGGACACAGATACGCAGTATTTT. This gives the protein CATTKSGRDTDTQYF.

This clonotype was counted only a few times. V is TRBV18 and J is TRBJ1-5; possible D gene TRBD1, 6 bases. The CDR3 runs 14 residues. Germline CDR1 KGHSH, CDR2 LQKENI. Trimming left V 3 bases short and J 7 bases short, with 13 bases between. CDR3 bases: TGTGCCAGCTCACCCCAGGGGTTAGGGCAGCCCCAGCATTTT. Its protein is CASSPQGLGQPQHF. Filled out from reference TRBV18 and TRBJ1-5, the complete variable domain reads NAGVMQNPRHLVRRRGQEARLRCSPMKGHSHVYWYRQLPEEGLKFMVYLQKENIIDESGMPKERFSAEFPKEGPSILRIQQVVRGDSAAYFCASSPQGLGQPQHFGDGTRLSIL.

This chain uses TRBV20-1 with TRBJ2-7; D is uncertain. The CDR3 length is 12 residues. CDR1 is DFQATT and CDR2 is SNEGSKA in the germline V gene (reference sequence). V lost 0 bases and J 2 bases, leaving 5 bases between the germline ends. The CDR3 nucleotides are TGCAGTGCTAGAGAAATCCCCTACGAGCAGTACTTC. Amino acids: CSAREIPYEQYF.

V usage is TRBV20-1 and J usage is TRBJ2-3; 7 bases align to TRBD1. Germline V CDR1 and CDR2: DFQATT, SNEGSKA (reference sequence). This CDR3 comprises 16 residues. V shed 5 bases and J 0 bases; nucleotides not matched to a gene: 11. DNA for the CDR3: TGCAGTGCTCTATGGGACGGGACAGCTAGCACAGATACGCAGTATTTT. As protein: CSALWDGTASTDTQYF.

The chain carries TRBV5-1 and TRBJ1-1; 9 positions match TRBD1. V was pared by 4 bases and J by 5 bases, with 3 bases of the junction left unmatched. The length of the CDR3 is 13 residues. Germline values: CDR1 SGHRS, CDR2 YFSETQ. CDR3 sequence: CASSPGQGTEAFF. In DNA, the CDR3 is TGCGCCAGCAGCCCCGGACAGGGGACTGAAGCTTTCTTT.

By sample share, this clonotype is large. V usage is TRBV5-1 and J usage is TRBJ1-1, with a tentative D call TRBD1 (5 bases). V was cut by 4 bases and J by 5 bases, with 21 bases left in between. Germline lookup yields CDR1 SGHRS and CDR2 YFSETQ. The CDR3 runs 16 residues. As DNA, the CDR3 is TGCGCCAGCAGCACAGAGGGGCTTTATTGGGGAACTGAAGCTTTCTTT. Translation gives CASSTEGLYWGTEAFF.

This clonotype was found a few times. This chain uses TRBV28 with TRBJ2-7, with 9 positions matching TRBD2. Germline CDR1 and CDR2: MDHEN and SYDVKM. CDR3 length: 15 residues. The J segment lost 9 bases and the V segment lost 5 bases, leaving 14 bases of the junction unmatched. DNA for the CDR3: TGTGCCAGCAGTCTGCGGTTTGGCGGGAGGGCGGGGCAGTACTTC. Its protein is CASSLRFGGRAGQYF.

The chain employs TRBV12-3 or TRBV12-4 and TRBJ1-5; possibly TRBD1 for D (5 bases). This CDR3 contains 13 residues. V lost 8 bases and J 4 bases, leaving 12 bases between the germline ends. This CDR3 reads CASGTKGNQPQHF. CDR3 sequence (DNA): TGTGCCAGCGGGACGAAGGGTAATCAGCCCCAGCATTTT.

The table lists this clonotype with a few counts. This chain links TRBV6-5 with TRBJ1-1; 10 bases line up with TRBD1. After removal of 0 bases from V and 6 bases from J, the junction contained 16 bases not matched to a gene. The CDR3 spans 19 residues. CDR1 and CDR2 from the germline V gene are MNHEY and SVGAGI. The CDR3 loop reads CASSYSILGQGMGRPEAFF. The CDR3 DNA follows: TGTGCCAGCAGTTACTCGATTCTGGGACAGGGGATGGGGCGACCTGAAGCTTTCTTT.